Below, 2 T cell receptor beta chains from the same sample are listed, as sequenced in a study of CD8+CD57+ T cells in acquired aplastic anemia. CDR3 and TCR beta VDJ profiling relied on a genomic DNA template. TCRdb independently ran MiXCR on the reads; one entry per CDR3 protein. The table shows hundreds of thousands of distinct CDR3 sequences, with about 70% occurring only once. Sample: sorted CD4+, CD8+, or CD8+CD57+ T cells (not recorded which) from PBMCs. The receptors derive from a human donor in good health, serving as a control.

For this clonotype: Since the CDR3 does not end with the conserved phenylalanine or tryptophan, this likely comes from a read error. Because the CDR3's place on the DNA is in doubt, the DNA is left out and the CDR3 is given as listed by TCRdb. CDR3 sequence reads: CASSFGDYSHHHQ. The chain recombines TRBV7-2 with TRBJ1-6. The CDR3 spans 13 residues, counting both ends. Germline CDR1 and CDR2: SGHTA and FQGNSA.

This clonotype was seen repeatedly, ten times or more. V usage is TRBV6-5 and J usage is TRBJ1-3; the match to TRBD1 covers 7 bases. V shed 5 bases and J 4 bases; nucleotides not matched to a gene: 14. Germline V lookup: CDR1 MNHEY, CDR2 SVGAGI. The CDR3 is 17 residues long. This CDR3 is CASSQSDRVGSGNTIYF. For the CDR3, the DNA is TGTGCCAGCAGTCAGTCCGACAGGGTCGGATCGGGAAACACCATATATTTT.